This T cell receptor beta chain was recovered during a study of T-cell reconstitution after alpha-beta-depleted transplantation in children. Library preparation (for TCRbeta) was performed with unique molecular identifiers. TCRdb reprocessed the PCR reads with MiXCR, giving one entry per CDR3 protein. This sample yields 350,000 to 450,000 distinct CDR3 sequences, of which about 14% are seen a single time; around 4.1% belongs to the top ten. The CDR3 spans 18 residues. CDR1 is SGHVS, CDR2 FQNEAQ, per germline. V lost 0 bases, J lost 2 bases, and 11 bases stayed unmatched. The clonotype was recovered from a human donor who donated a stem cell graft to a child with Fanconi anemia. The starting material was PBMCs, obtained from the stem cell graft. The V call is TRBV7-8, the J call TRBJ2-5, with 8 nucleotides matching TRBD2. The CDR3: CASSLAKVPGLVQETQYF. The CDR3 nucleotides are TGTGCCAGCAGCTTAGCTAAAGTACCGGGACTAGTTCAAGAGACCCAGTACTTC.